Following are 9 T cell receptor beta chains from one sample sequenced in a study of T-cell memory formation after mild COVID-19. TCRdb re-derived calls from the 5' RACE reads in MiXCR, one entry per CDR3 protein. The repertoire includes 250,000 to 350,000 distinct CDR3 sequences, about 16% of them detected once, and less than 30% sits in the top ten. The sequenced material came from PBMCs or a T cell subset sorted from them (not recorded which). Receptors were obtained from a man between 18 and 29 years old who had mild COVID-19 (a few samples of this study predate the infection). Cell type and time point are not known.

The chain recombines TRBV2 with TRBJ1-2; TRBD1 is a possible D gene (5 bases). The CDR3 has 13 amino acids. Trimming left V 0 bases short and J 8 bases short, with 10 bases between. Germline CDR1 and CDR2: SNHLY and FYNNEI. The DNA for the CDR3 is TGTGCCAGCAGTGAAGCGCGAGGGGACGGCTACACCTTC. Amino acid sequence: CASSEARGDGYTF. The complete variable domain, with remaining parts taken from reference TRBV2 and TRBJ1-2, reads EPEVTQTPSHQVTQMGQEVILRCVPISNHLYFYWYRQILGQKVEFLVSFYNNEISEKSEIFDDQFSVERPDGSNFTLKIRSTKLEDSAMYFCASSEARGDGYTFGSGTRLTVV.

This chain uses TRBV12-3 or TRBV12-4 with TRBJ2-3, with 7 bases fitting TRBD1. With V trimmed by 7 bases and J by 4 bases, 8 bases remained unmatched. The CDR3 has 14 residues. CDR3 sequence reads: CASKGGLSPDTQYF. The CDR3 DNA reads TGTGCCAGCAAAGGGGGCTTATCACCAGATACGCAGTATTTT.

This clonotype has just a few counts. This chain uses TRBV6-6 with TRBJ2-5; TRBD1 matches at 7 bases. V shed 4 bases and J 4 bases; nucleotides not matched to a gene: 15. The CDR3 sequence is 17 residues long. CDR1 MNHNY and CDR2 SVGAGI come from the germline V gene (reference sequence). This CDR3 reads CASSLRQGRSRVETQYF. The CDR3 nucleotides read TGTGCCAGCAGTTTACGACAGGGAAGATCGAGGGTAGAGACCCAGTACTTC.

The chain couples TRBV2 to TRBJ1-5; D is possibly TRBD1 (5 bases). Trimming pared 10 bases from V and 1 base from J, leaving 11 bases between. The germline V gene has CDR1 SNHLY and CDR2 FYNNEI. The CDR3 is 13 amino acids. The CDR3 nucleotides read TGTGCCACCCAAGGGGAAAGCAATCAGCCCCAGCATTTT. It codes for CATQGESNQPQHF. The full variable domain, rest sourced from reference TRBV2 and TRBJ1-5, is EPEVTQTPSHQVTQMGQEVILRCVPISNHLYFYWYRQILGQKVEFLVSFYNNEISEKSEIFDDQFSVERPDGSNFTLKIRSTKLEDSAMYFCATQGESNQPQHFGDGTRLSIL.

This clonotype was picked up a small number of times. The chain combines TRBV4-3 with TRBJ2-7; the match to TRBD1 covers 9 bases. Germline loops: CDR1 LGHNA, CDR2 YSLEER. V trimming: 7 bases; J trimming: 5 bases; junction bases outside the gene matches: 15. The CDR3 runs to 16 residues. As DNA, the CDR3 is TGCGCCAGCAACAGATTCGCCGGGACAGGGAACAACGAGCAGTACGTC. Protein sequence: CASNRFAGTGNNEQYV.

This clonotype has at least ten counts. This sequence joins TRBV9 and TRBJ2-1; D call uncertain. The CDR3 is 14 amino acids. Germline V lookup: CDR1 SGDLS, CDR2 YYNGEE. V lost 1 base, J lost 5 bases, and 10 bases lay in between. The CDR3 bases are TGTGCCAGCAGCGTATTTGGCCCAAACAATGAGCAGTTCTTC. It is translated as CASSVFGPNNEQFF. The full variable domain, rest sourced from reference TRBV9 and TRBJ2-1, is DSGVTQTPKHLITATGQRVTLRCSPRSGDLSVYWYQQSLDQGLQFLIQYYNGEERAKGNILERFSAQQFPDLHSELNLSSLELGDSALYFCASSVFGPNNEQFFGPGTRLTVL.

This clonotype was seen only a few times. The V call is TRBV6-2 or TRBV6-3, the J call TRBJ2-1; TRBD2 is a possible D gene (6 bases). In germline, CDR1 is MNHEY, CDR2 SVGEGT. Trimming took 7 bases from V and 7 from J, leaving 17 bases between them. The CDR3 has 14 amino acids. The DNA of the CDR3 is TGTGCCAGCACCTTCCACGCAGGAGGGAATGAGCAGTTCTTC. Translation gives CASTFHAGGNEQFF.

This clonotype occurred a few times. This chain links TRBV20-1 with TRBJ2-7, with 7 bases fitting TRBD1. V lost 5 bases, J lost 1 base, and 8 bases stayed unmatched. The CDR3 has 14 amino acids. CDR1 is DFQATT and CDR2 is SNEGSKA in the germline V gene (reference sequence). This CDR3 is CSAGRQGASYEQYF. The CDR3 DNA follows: TGCAGTGCTGGAAGACAGGGAGCGTCCTACGAGCAGTACTTC.

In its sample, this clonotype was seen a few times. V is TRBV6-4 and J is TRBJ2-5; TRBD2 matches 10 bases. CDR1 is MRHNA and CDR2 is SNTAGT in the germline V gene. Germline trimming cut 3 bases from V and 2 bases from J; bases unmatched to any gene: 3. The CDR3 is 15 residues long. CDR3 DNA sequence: TGTGCCAGCAGTGAGCAAGCGGGGGGGCAAGAGACCCAGTACTTC. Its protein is CASSEQAGGQETQYF.